The 19 T cell receptor beta chains below come from one sample, sequenced in a study of beta chain features in type 1 diabetes. Expressed TCRB transcripts were sequenced after all isolated RNA was converted to cDNA. The table came from immunoSEQ multiplex PCR; TCRdb's copy has only in-frame clones and leaves some out. The data hold about 210,000 clones, with 11% observed a single time. The sequenced sample was central memory CD4+ T cells from blood. The receptors come from a man in his late teens or twenties in good health.

V and J are TRBV6-6 and TRBJ2-6; maybe TRBD2 (5 bases). Per germline, CDR1 MNHNY and CDR2 SVGAGI (reference sequence). The ends were cut back, 2 bases at V and 2 bases at J, with 7 bases in the middle. The CDR3 loop spans 15 amino acids. Here the CDR3 reads CASSYEGTGANVLTF. The CDR3 region has the DNA TGTGCCAGCAGTTACGAGGGCACTGGGGCCAACGTCCTGACTTTC.

Regarding this clone: One end of the junction is discordant with germline, which a read error may explain. The CDR3, as DNA: TGTGCCAGCAGTCATACGAGGGGGACTAGCGGGAGAAGGTACGAGCAGTACTTC. Translated: CASSHTRGTSGRRYEQYF. The chain links TRBV10-3 to TRBJ2-7, with 14 nucleotides matching TRBD2. The germline gives CDR1 ENHRY, CDR2 SYGVKD. The CDR3 totals 18 residues.

The V call is TRBV10-3, the J call TRBJ2-7; a possible D gene is TRBD1 (5 bases). Germline lookup yields CDR1 ENHRY and CDR2 SYGVKD. CDR3 length: 14 residues. Deletions cut 2 bases from V and 4 bases from J, with 12 bases between. The CDR3 here is CAISEPGFPYEQYF. CDR3 in DNA: TGTGCCATCAGTGAGCCAGGGTTCCCGTACGAGCAGTACTTC.

This chain links TRBV5-1 with TRBJ2-1, with 10 bases matching TRBD2. CDR3 length equals 15 residues. V lost 10 bases, J lost 10 bases, and 17 bases stayed unmatched. Germline CDR1 SGHRS, CDR2 YFSETQ. This CDR3 reads CAGAEREGLSGEQFF. For the CDR3, the DNA is TGCGCCGGGGCAGAGCGGGAGGGCCTGTCGGGCGAGCAGTTCTTC. The full variable domain, with the rest looked up from reference TRBV5-1 and TRBJ2-1, is KAGVTQTPRYLIKTRGQQVTLSCSPISGHRSVSWYQQTPGQGLQFLFEYFSETQRNKGNFPGRFSGRQFSNSRSEMNVSTLELGDSALYLCAGAEREGLSGEQFFGPGTRLTVL.

The chain couples TRBV29-1 to TRBJ1-2, with 7 bases lining up with TRBD1. The germline gives CDR1 SQVTM, CDR2 ANQGSEA. V shed 6 bases, J shed 8 bases, and the junction held 12 bases outside the gene matches. The CDR3 consists of 13 residues. In DNA form, the CDR3 reads TGCAGCGTGTTACCTACAGGGGTAGGAGGCTACACCTTC. Residues: CSVLPTGVGGYTF.

This clone was detected many times. The sample contains more than one DNA sequence encoding this CDR3. The V call is TRBV7-2, the J call TRBJ2-5; 11 bases are shared with TRBD2. The CDR3 extends over 13 amino acids. CDR1 is SGHTA, CDR2 FQGNSA, per germline. V dropped 5 bases and J dropped 5; count of bases not matched to a gene: 1. The CDR3, as DNA: TGTGCCAGCAGCAGGACTAGCGGGGAGACCCAGTACTTC. The encoded protein is CASSRTSGETQYF.

There are a few counts of this clone. This sequence joins TRBV9 and TRBJ1-3, with 7 bases that match TRBD1. This CDR3 has 14 amino acids. V lost 3 bases and J lost 6; bases outside the gene matches: 6. The germline V gene encodes CDR1 SGDLS and CDR2 YYNGEE. DNA for the CDR3: TGTGCCAGCAGCGGCACAGGGGTGGCAAACACCATATATTTT. Translation gives CASSGTGVANTIYF.

This clone was recorded at least ten times. Mismatch with germline at one junction end may stem from a read error. CDR3 coding DNA: TGCAGCGTGGAAGCCGGGACAGGGCTTCCCAGGGACTTC. It encodes CSVEAGTGLPRDF. The V call is TRBV29-1, the J call TRBJ2-7; 9 bases agree with TRBD1. The CDR3 runs 13 residues. Germline assignment: CDR1 SQVTM and CDR2 ANQGSEA.

Points on this clone: Other DNA variants within this sample encode the same CDR3. The chain carries TRBV7-3 and TRBJ2-5, with 8 bases identical to TRBD1. Trimming took 0 bases from V and 5 from J; bases not matched to a gene: 2. Germline V gene lookup returns CDR1 SGHTA and CDR2 FQGTGA. The CDR3 totals 14 residues. The CDR3 DNA sequence: TGTGCCAGCAGCTTAACCGGACAGGGCGAGACCCAGTACTTC. The encoded protein is CASSLTGQGETQYF.

This clone showed up just a few times. This chain uses TRBV6-6 with TRBJ2-3; D remains unclear. The germline V and J ends were trimmed by 2 bases and 6 bases, with 9 bases remaining between them. Germline V lookup: CDR1 MNHNY, CDR2 SVGAGI (reference sequence). This CDR3 has 13 amino acids. CDR3 in DNA: TGTGCCAGCAGTTACCCTTTTGATGATACGCAGTATTTT. Amino acids: CASSYPFDDTQYF.

This clone was counted only a few times. The chain links TRBV11-3 to TRBJ2-3, with no clear D. This CDR3 has 15 amino acids. Germline V gives CDR1 SGHNT, CDR2 YENEEA. Trimming pared 3 bases from V and 3 bases from J, leaving 13 bases between. The CDR3 sequence is CASSFRVKGTDTQYF. DNA of the CDR3: TGTGCCAGCAGCTTCAGAGTAAAAGGGACAGATACGCAGTATTTT.

V is TRBV2 and J is TRBJ2-2, with 8 bases that match TRBD1. CDR1 and CDR2 from the germline V gene are SNHLY and FYNNEI. V lost 5 bases and J lost 6; bases outside the gene matches: 2. CDR3 length equals 13 residues. The CDR3 DNA reads TGTGCCAGCAGTCAGACAGGGGCCGGGGAGCTGTTTTTT. This codes for CASSQTGAGELFF.

The chain employs TRBV5-6 and TRBJ2-3; perhaps TRBD2 as D (6 bases). This CDR3 comprises 14 residues. V shed 4 bases and J shed 6 bases, with 15 bases lying between them. Germline CDR1 is SGHDT and CDR2 is YYEEEE. The CDR3 loop is CASSGQASGDTQYF. The CDR3 coding sequence is TGTGCCAGCAGCGGGCAGGCCAGCGGGGATACGCAGTATTTT.

The V gene is TRBV30, the J gene TRBJ2-5; 10 bases map to TRBD2. Trimming cost V 1 base and J 3 bases; bases outside gene matches: 2. This CDR3 is built from 14 residues. CDR1 and CDR2 (germline): GTSNPN, SVGIG (reference sequence). CDR3 sequence reads: CAWSAGTSEETQYF. The DNA of the CDR3 is TGTGCCTGGAGTGCTGGGACTAGCGAAGAGACCCAGTACTTC.

The genes are TRBV11-2 and TRBJ2-6, with D hard to call. Germline CDR1 reads SGHAT; CDR2 reads FQNNGV. This CDR3 comprises 18 residues. V was pared by 7 bases and J by 1 base, with 20 bases between. As DNA, the CDR3 is TGTGCCAGCACCATCCCGGCCCGCGGCTTATCTGGGGCCAACGTCCTGACTTTC. Protein sequence: CASTIPARGLSGANVLTF. Full variable domain (missing parts from reference TRBV11-2 and TRBJ2-6): EAGVAQSPRYKIIEKRQSVAFWCNPISGHATLYWYQQILGQGPKLLIQFQNNGVVDDSQLPKDRFSAERLKGVDSTLKIQPAKLEDSAVYLCASTIPARGLSGANVLTFGAGSRLTVL.

In this sample, this clone turned up many times. This chain joins TRBV21-1 and TRBJ1-1. TRBV21-1 is tagged as a pseudogene. There are 15 residues in the CDR3. CDR3 nucleotide sequence: TGTGCCAGCAGCAATAACAGCGAACTCTGCACTGAAGCTTTCTTT. Protein sequence: CASSNNSELCTEAFF.

V usage is TRBV2 and J usage is TRBJ2-1, with D unresolved. CDR3 size: 14 residues. Trimming took 4 bases from V and 3 from J, leaving 10 bases between them. The V gene's germline CDR1 is SNHLY and CDR2 FYNNEI. The CDR3 loop is CASSVSLGYNEQFF. For the CDR3, the DNA is TGTGCCAGCAGTGTCTCCCTGGGCTACAATGAGCAGTTCTTC.

This clone was counted many times. V and J are TRBV7-2 and TRBJ2-3, with 8 bases that match TRBD2. The ends lost 6 bases at V and 0 bases at J; junction bases unmatched: 5. Per the germline V gene, CDR1 is SGHTA and CDR2 is FQGNSA. This CDR3 is 15 amino acids long. CDR3 nucleotides: TGTGCCAGCAGACGTCGACTAGCGAGCACAGATACGCAGTATTTT. Its translation: CASRRRLASTDTQYF.

This clone was picked up many times. The J gene is TRBJ2-1, the V gene TRBV14, with 7 bases aligning to TRBD2. Per germline, CDR1 SGHDN and CDR2 FVKESK. The CDR3 spans 16 residues. Trimming at V came to 1 base and at J to 0 bases, leaving 3 bases not matched to a gene. The DNA for the CDR3 is TGTGCCAGCAGCCAAGGACTAGCCCTCTCCTACAATGAGCAGTTCTTC. Its translation: CASSQGLALSYNEQFF.